This T cell receptor (beta chain) emerged from a study of identical twins. This CDR3 has 15 residues. The germline V gene encodes CDR1 MDHEN and CDR2 SYDVKM. TCRdb re-analysed the 5' RACE reads in MiXCR, keeping a single row per CDR3 protein. Counted here are more than 1.5 million distinct CDR3 sequences, 32% occurring once; the ten biggest clones make up under 0.35%. As for this clonotype: This may be a read error: a much more frequent sequence differs by one nucleotide.

The rearrangement links TRBV28 to TRBJ2-7; TRBD1 is a possible D gene (6 bases). The sequenced sample consisted of cord blood. The TCR originated in a newborn girl in good health. CDR3 residues: CASSLWTGVTYERYF. The CDR3 nucleotides are TGTGCCAGCAGTTTATGGACAGGCGTAACCTACGAGCGGTACTTC.